This is a list of T cell receptor beta chains from one sample in a study of cytomegalovirus exposure and HLA in healthy donors. Using immunoSEQ multiplex PCR, the repertoire was profiled, and TCRdb retains in-frame clones only, with some absent. The table records roughly 86,000 clones, around 66% of them present only once. Specimen: PBMCs. The receptors were gathered from a man aged 25-40 years in good health and CMV-seronegative. Both conserved end residues are part of each CDR3. A D gene is named only where the DNA matches it firmly. A row's size may be missing; if present it is once, few, many or a size class.

v_gene: TRBV9
abundance: few
d_gene: .
j_gene: TRBJ1-2
len: 13
CDR3aa: CASSETGPGGYTF
CDR3nt: TGTGCCAGCAGCGAGACAGGACCTGGCGGCTACACCTTC

v_gene: TRBV18
abundance: once
d_gene: TRBD1
j_gene: TRBJ2-7
len: 15
CDR3aa: CASSPAGQGAYEQYF
CDR3nt: TGTGCCAGCTCACCAGCGGGACAGGGGGCTTACGAGCAGTACTTC

v_gene: TRBV25-1
abundance: .
d_gene: .
j_gene: TRBJ2-7
len: 14
CDR3aa: CASSESFRVSEQYF
CDR3nt: TGTGCCAGCAGTGAATCCTTCAGGGTGTCCGAGCAGTACTTC

v_gene: TRBV4-1
abundance: .
d_gene: TRBD2
j_gene: TRBJ2-1
len: 17
CDR3aa: CASSQEAERGGLNEQFF
CDR3nt: TGCGCCAGCAGCCAAGAAGCTGAGCGGGGGGGCTTAAATGAGCAGTTCTTC

v_gene: TRBV5-1
abundance: .
d_gene: .
j_gene: TRBJ1-2
len: 14
CDR3aa: CASSSLDGQGGYTF
CDR3nt: TGCGCCAGCAGCTCCTTAGATGGGCAGGGTGGCTACACCTTC

v_gene: TRBV4-2
abundance: once
d_gene: .
j_gene: TRBJ1-1
len: 14
CDR3aa: CASSHIPPLLEAFF
CDR3nt: TGTGCCAGCAGCCATATCCCCCCCCTCCTTGAAGCTTTCTTT

v_gene: TRBV10-3
abundance: .
d_gene: .
j_gene: TRBJ1-2
len: 14
CDR3aa: CAIRGLTANYGYTF
CDR3nt: TGTGCCATCAGGGGACTGACTGCTAACTATGGCTACACCTTC

v_gene: TRBV6-1
abundance: .
d_gene: TRBD1
j_gene: TRBJ2-7
len: 14
CDR3aa: CASSGRTGRNEQYF
CDR3nt: TGTGCCAGCAGTGGACGGACAGGGCGGAACGAGCAGTACTTC

v_gene: TRBV6-1
abundance: .
d_gene: .
j_gene: TRBJ2-7
len: 14
CDR3aa: CASSDRPYSYEQYF
CDR3nt: TGTGCCAGCAGTGACAGGCCCTATTCCTACGAGCAGTACTTC

v_gene: TRBV2
abundance: .
d_gene: TRBD2
j_gene: TRBJ2-5
len: 13
CDR3aa: CASTGGGAETQYF
CDR3nt: TGTGCCAGCACGGGCGGGGGGGCAGAGACCCAGTACTTC

v_gene: TRBV4-1
abundance: .
d_gene: TRBD2
j_gene: TRBJ2-1
len: 14
CDR3aa: CASSQPSGVAEQFF
CDR3nt: TGCGCCAGCAGCCAGCCTAGCGGGGTAGCTGAGCAGTTCTTC

v_gene: TRBV28
abundance: .
d_gene: TRBD2
j_gene: TRBJ2-7
len: 14
CDR3aa: CASRPSGLSYEQYF
CDR3nt: TGTGCCAGCAGGCCTAGCGGCCTCTCCTACGAGCAGTACTTC

v_gene: TRBV6-1
abundance: .
d_gene: .
j_gene: TRBJ2-7
len: 14
CDR3aa: CASRLNVASYEQYF
CDR3nt: TGTGCCAGCAGGTTGAACGTAGCCTCCTACGAGCAGTACTTC

v_gene: TRBV11-3
abundance: .
d_gene: .
j_gene: TRBJ2-7
len: 13
CDR3aa: CASSLGGGREQYF
CDR3nt: TGTGCCAGCAGCTTAGGGGGGGGCCGCGAGCAGTACTTC

v_gene: TRBV2
abundance: .
d_gene: .
j_gene: TRBJ2-1
len: 13
CDR3aa: CASSPSSYNEQFF
CDR3nt: TGTGCCAGCAGTCCTTCCTCCTACAATGAGCAGTTCTTC

v_gene: TRBV7-9
abundance: .
d_gene: .
j_gene: TRBJ2-2
len: 15
CDR3aa: CASSPRGGYTGELFF
CDR3nt: TGTGCCAGCAGCCCTAGAGGGGGTTACACCGGGGAGCTGTTTTTT

v_gene: TRBV6-6
abundance: few
d_gene: .
j_gene: TRBJ1-6
len: 15
CDR3aa: CASSYRHRVESPLHF
CDR3nt: TGTGCCAGCAGTTACAGGCACAGGGTAGAATCACCCCTCCACTTT

v_gene: TRBV6-1
abundance: .
d_gene: TRBD2
j_gene: TRBJ2-7
len: 13
CDR3aa: CASRASGVYEQYF
CDR3nt: TGTGCCAGCAGGGCTAGCGGGGTTTACGAGCAGTACTTC

v_gene: TRBV4-3
abundance: .
d_gene: TRBD1
j_gene: TRBJ1-2
len: 17
CDR3aa: CASSQDLPYGTGEGYTF
CDR3nt: TGCGCCAGCAGCCAAGATTTACCCTACGGGACAGGGGAAGGCTACACCTTC

v_gene: TRBV29-1
abundance: .
d_gene: .
j_gene: TRBJ2-3
len: 16
CDR3aa: CSVEDLKTGGTDTQYF
CDR3nt: TGCAGCGTTGAAGATCTGAAGACCGGGGGCACAGATACGCAGTATTTT

v_gene: TRBV6-1
abundance: .
d_gene: TRBD2
j_gene: TRBJ2-5
len: 16
CDR3aa: CASREWTSGSRETQYF
CDR3nt: TGTGCCAGCAGAGAATGGACTAGCGGGTCGCGGGAGACCCAGTACTTC

v_gene: TRBV6-6
abundance: .
d_gene: TRBD1
j_gene: TRBJ2-1
len: 16
CDR3aa: CASSYRGTGYFNEQFF
CDR3nt: TGTGCCAGCAGTTACAGGGGGACAGGCTATTTCAATGAGCAGTTCTTC

v_gene: TRBV27
abundance: .
d_gene: .
j_gene: TRBJ1-6
len: 14
CDR3aa: CASSFGGGGSPLHF
CDR3nt: TGTGCCAGCAGTTTTGGTGGGGGCGGTTCACCCCTCCACTTT

v_gene: TRBV7-9
abundance: .
d_gene: .
j_gene: TRBJ1-5
len: 16
CDR3aa: CASSLERGARNQPQHF
CDR3nt: TGTGCCAGCAGCTTAGAGCGGGGGGCTAGGAATCAGCCCCAGCATTTT

v_gene: TRBV7-8
abundance: .
d_gene: TRBD2
j_gene: TRBJ2-1
len: 19
CDR3aa: CASSPHGLAGVGFKNEQFF
CDR3nt: TGTGCCAGCAGCCCGCATGGACTAGCGGGAGTCGGATTCAAGAATGAGCAGTTCTTC

v_gene: TRBV11-2
abundance: .
d_gene: .
j_gene: TRBJ1-6
len: 14
CDR3aa: CASSESVGGSPLHF
CDR3nt: TGTGCCAGCAGCGAGTCCGTGGGGGGTTCACCCCTCCACTTT

v_gene: TRBV11-2
abundance: .
d_gene: .
j_gene: TRBJ2-7
len: 12
CDR3aa: CASSTPSYEQYF
CDR3nt: TGTGCCAGCAGCACACCTTCCTACGAGCAGTACTTC

v_gene: TRBV9
abundance: few
d_gene: TRBD1
j_gene: TRBJ2-5
len: 17
CDR3aa: CASSPLAWDRGKETQYF
CDR3nt: TGTGCCAGCAGCCCTCTGGCCTGGGACAGGGGGAAAGAGACCCAGTACTTC

v_gene: TRBV14
abundance: .
d_gene: .
j_gene: TRBJ2-1
len: 14
CDR3aa: CASSRLAANNEQFF
CDR3nt: TGTGCCAGCAGCCGCCTAGCAGCGAACAATGAGCAGTTCTTC

v_gene: TRBV10-3
abundance: .
d_gene: TRBD2
j_gene: TRBJ2-4
len: 13
CDR3aa: CAIAGEFENIQYF
CDR3nt: TGTGCCATAGCGGGAGAGTTTGAAAACATTCAGTACTTC

v_gene: TRBV18
abundance: few
d_gene: .
j_gene: TRBJ1-3
len: 16
CDR3aa: CASSSLQGPGGNTIYF
CDR3nt: TGTGCCAGCTCATCGCTACAGGGACCAGGAGGCAACACCATATATTTT

v_gene: TRBV19
abundance: .
d_gene: .
j_gene: TRBJ1-1
len: 14
CDR3aa: CASSIRGWNTEAFF
CDR3nt: TGTGCCAGTAGTATAAGGGGGTGGAACACTGAAGCTTTCTTT

v_gene: TRBV14
abundance: .
d_gene: TRBD1
j_gene: TRBJ2-2
len: 17
CDR3aa: CASSQVRTGGFTGELFF
CDR3nt: TGTGCCAGCAGCCAAGTCAGGACAGGGGGCTTCACCGGGGAGCTGTTTTTT

v_gene: TRBV21-1
abundance: .
d_gene: .
j_gene: TRBJ2-7
len: 15
CDR3aa: CASSKDRTGSYEQYF
CDR3nt: TGTGCCAGCAGCAAAGACAGGACAGGGTCCTACGAGCAGTACTTC

v_gene: TRBV7-9
abundance: .
d_gene: .
j_gene: TRBJ1-1
len: 12
CDR3aa: CASSGGTQEAFF
CDR3nt: TGTGCCAGCAGCGGCGGGACCCAGGAAGCTTTCTTT

v_gene: TRBV19
abundance: .
d_gene: TRBD1
j_gene: TRBJ1-6
len: 16
CDR3aa: CASSMTGGANNSPLHF
CDR3nt: TGTGCCAGTAGTATGACAGGGGGCGCGAATAATTCACCCCTCCACTTT

v_gene: TRBV9
abundance: .
d_gene: .
j_gene: TRBJ2-3
len: 13
CDR3aa: CASSALQGDTQYF
CDR3nt: TGTGCCAGCAGCGCCTTACAGGGAGATACGCAGTATTTT

v_gene: TRBV27
abundance: .
d_gene: .
j_gene: TRBJ2-1
len: 12
CDR3aa: CASSVGVNEQFF
CDR3nt: TGTGCCAGCAGTGTAGGGGTGAATGAGCAGTTCTTC

v_gene: TRBV5-1
abundance: few
d_gene: .
j_gene: TRBJ2-2
len: 14
CDR3aa: CASRTIGGAGELFF
CDR3nt: TGCGCCAGCAGGACTATAGGGGGTGCCGGGGAGCTGTTTTTT

v_gene: TRBV7-2
abundance: .
d_gene: TRBD1
j_gene: TRBJ2-1
len: 18
CDR3aa: CASSFSLGGTGYYNEQFF
CDR3nt: TGTGCCAGCAGCTTTAGCCTCGGTGGGACAGGATACTACAATGAGCAGTTCTTC

v_gene: TRBV9
abundance: .
d_gene: TRBD1
j_gene: TRBJ2-1
len: 14
CDR3aa: CASSVGTGVYEQFF
CDR3nt: TGTGCCAGCAGCGTCGGGACAGGGGTTTATGAGCAGTTCTTC

v_gene: TRBV29-1
abundance: .
d_gene: .
j_gene: TRBJ2-1
len: 11
CDR3aa: CSVFLYNEQFF
CDR3nt: TGCAGCGTTTTTCTCTATAATGAGCAGTTCTTC

v_gene: TRBV6-5
abundance: .
d_gene: .
j_gene: TRBJ2-7
len: 13
CDR3aa: CASSYREAYEQYF
CDR3nt: TGTGCCAGCAGTTATAGGGAGGCCTACGAGCAGTACTTC

v_gene: TRBV5-8
abundance: .
d_gene: .
j_gene: TRBJ2-5
len: 14
CDR3aa: CASSLSGVQETQYF
CDR3nt: TGTGCCAGCAGCTTGTCAGGGGTCCAAGAGACCCAGTACTTC

v_gene: TRBV9
abundance: .
d_gene: TRBD1
j_gene: TRBJ2-7
len: 15
CDR3aa: CASSVEGSRGHEQYF
CDR3nt: TGTGCCAGCAGCGTAGAGGGGTCCAGGGGGCACGAGCAGTACTTC

v_gene: TRBV15
abundance: .
d_gene: .
j_gene: TRBJ2-2
len: 15
CDR3aa: CAASERRGGTGELFF
CDR3nt: TGTGCCGCCTCCGAGCGGCGCGGCGGCACCGGGGAGCTGTTTTTT

v_gene: TRBV5-1
abundance: .
d_gene: TRBD2
j_gene: TRBJ2-1
len: 18
CDR3aa: CASSLGPLAAGSYNEQFF
CDR3nt: TGCGCCAGCAGCTTGGGCCCGCTAGCGGCTGGCTCCTACAATGAGCAGTTCTTC

v_gene: TRBV20-1
abundance: .
d_gene: .
j_gene: TRBJ2-2
len: 11
CDR3aa: CSAPNTGELFF
CDR3nt: TGCAGTGCTCCTAACACCGGGGAGCTGTTTTTT

v_gene: TRBV6-5
abundance: few
d_gene: TRBD2
j_gene: TRBJ2-3
len: 15
CDR3aa: CASSATSGGADTQYF
CDR3nt: TGTGCCAGCAGTGCGACTAGCGGGGGTGCAGATACGCAGTATTTT

v_gene: TRBV4-1
abundance: .
d_gene: .
j_gene: TRBJ1-1
len: 12
CDR3aa: CASSQRDTEAFF
CDR3nt: TGCGCCAGCAGCCAGCGGGACACTGAAGCTTTCTTT

v_gene: TRBV7-3
abundance: few
d_gene: TRBD2
j_gene: TRBJ2-5
len: 14
CDR3aa: CASSLGGGRETQYF
CDR3nt: TGTGCCAGCAGCTTAGGGGGAGGGAGAGAGACCCAGTACTTC

v_gene: TRBV18
abundance: .
d_gene: .
j_gene: TRBJ1-3
len: 14
CDR3aa: CASSPTVSGNTIYF
CDR3nt: TGTGCCAGCTCACCGACAGTCTCTGGAAACACCATATATTTT

v_gene: TRBV7-2
abundance: .
d_gene: TRBD2
j_gene: TRBJ2-6
len: 16
CDR3aa: CASSFHRRGDQRILTF
CDR3nt: TGTGCCAGCAGCTTCCACAGGCGGGGGGACCAAAGGATCCTGACTTTC

v_gene: TRBV28
abundance: .
d_gene: TRBD2
j_gene: TRBJ2-3
len: 17
CDR3aa: CASSPIRLAGAPDTQYF
CDR3nt: TGTGCCAGCAGTCCAATTCGACTAGCGGGAGCCCCAGATACGCAGTATTTT

v_gene: TRBV7-9
abundance: .
d_gene: .
j_gene: TRBJ2-7
len: 15
CDR3aa: CVSSFPGQGTYEQYF
CDR3nt: TGTGTCAGCAGTTTCCCGGGGCAGGGGACCTACGAGCAGTACTTC

v_gene: TRBV6-1
abundance: .
d_gene: .
j_gene: TRBJ2-3
len: 14
CDR3aa: CASSVRQYTDTQYF
CDR3nt: TGTGCCAGCAGTGTGCGGCAATACACAGATACGCAGTATTTT

v_gene: TRBV6-5
abundance: once
d_gene: .
j_gene: TRBJ1-5
len: 13
CDR3aa: CASSYSNNQPQHF
CDR3nt: TGTGCCAGCAGTTACTCTAACAATCAGCCCCAGCATTTT